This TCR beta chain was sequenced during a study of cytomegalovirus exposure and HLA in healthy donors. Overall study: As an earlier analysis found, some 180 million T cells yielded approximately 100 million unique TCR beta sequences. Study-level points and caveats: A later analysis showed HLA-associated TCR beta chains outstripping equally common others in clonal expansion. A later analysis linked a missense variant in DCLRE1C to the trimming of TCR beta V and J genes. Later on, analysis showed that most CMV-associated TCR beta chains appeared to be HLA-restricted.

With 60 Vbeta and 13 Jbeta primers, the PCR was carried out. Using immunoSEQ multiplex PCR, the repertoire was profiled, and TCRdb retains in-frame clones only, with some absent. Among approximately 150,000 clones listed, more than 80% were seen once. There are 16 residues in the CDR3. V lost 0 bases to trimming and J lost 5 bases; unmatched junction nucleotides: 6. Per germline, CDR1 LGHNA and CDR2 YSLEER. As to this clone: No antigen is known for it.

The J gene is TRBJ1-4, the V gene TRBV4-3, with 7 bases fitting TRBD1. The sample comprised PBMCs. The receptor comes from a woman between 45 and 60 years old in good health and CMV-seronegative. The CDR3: CASSQDSRDSNEKLFF. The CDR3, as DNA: TGCGCCAGCAGCCAAGACAGTCGGGACAGCAATGAAAAACTGTTTTTT.